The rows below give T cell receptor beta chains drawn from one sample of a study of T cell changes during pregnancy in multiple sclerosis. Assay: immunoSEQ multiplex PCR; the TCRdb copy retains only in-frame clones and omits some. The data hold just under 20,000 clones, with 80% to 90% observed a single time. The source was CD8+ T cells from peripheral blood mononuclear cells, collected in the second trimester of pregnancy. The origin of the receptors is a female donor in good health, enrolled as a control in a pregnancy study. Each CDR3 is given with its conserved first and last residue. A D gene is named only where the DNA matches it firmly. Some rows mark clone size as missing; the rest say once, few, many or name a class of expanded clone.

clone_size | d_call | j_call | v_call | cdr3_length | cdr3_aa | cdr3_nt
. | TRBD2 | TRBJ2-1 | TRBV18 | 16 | CASSGLAGERIYEQFF | TGTGCCAGCTCCGGACTAGCGGGGGAAAGAATCTATGAGCAGTTCTTC
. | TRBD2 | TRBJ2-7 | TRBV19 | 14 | CASSMVAGPYEQYF | TGTGCCAGTAGTATGGTAGCGGGCCCCTACGAGCAGTACTTC
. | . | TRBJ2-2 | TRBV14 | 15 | CASSPRETYTGELFF | TGTGCCAGCAGCCCCCGGGAAACCTACACCGGGGAGCTGTTTTTT
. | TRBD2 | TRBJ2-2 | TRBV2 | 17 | CASSGWASGINTGELFF | TGTGCCAGCAGTGGCTGGGCTAGCGGGATCAACACCGGGGAGCTGTTTTTT
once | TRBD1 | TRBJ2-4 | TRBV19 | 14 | CASSPPAGGNIQYF | TGTGCCAGTAGTCCTCCGGCAGGGGGAAACATTCAGTACTTC
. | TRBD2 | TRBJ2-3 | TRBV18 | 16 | CASSSGLAPSTDTQYF | TGTGCCAGCTCCTCGGGACTAGCGCCAAGCACAGATACGCAGTATTTT
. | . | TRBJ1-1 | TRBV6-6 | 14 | CASSYSVKNTEAFF | TGTGCCAGCAGTTATTCAGTTAAGAACACTGAAGCTTTCTTT
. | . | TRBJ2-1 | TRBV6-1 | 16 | CASSAKVEGSADEQFF | TGTGCCAGCAGTGCTAAAGTGGAGGGGTCGGCCGATGAGCAGTTCTTC
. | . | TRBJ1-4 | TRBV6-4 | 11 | CASRATEKLFF | TGTGCCAGCAGGGCCACGGAAAAACTGTTTTTT
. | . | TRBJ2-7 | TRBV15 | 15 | CATSRGKLSRYEQYF | TGTGCCACCAGCAGAGGAAAGTTGTCGAGGTACGAGCAGTACTTC
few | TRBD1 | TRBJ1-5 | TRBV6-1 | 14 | CAIQGASENQPQHF | TGTGCCATTCAGGGGGCGTCAGAGAATCAGCCCCAGCATTTT
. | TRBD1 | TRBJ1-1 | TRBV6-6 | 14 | CASNGDRGYTEAFF | TGTGCCAGCAACGGGGACAGGGGTTACACTGAAGCTTTCTTT
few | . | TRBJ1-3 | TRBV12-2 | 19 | CASRPPPALSGGVGNTIYF | TGTGCAAGTCGCCCCCCCCCGGCCCTTTCCGGGGGAGTTGGAAACACCATATATTTT
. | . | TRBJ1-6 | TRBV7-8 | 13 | CASSLGTDSPLHF | TGTGCCAGCAGCTTAGGGACTGATTCACCCCTCCACTTT
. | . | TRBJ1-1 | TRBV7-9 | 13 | CASSEGVRTEAFF | TGTGCCAGCAGCGAGGGGGTCCGGACTGAAGCTTTCTTT
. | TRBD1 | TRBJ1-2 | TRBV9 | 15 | CASSPTVRDRLVYTF | TGTGCCAGCAGCCCGACGGTCAGGGACAGACTTGTCTACACCTTC
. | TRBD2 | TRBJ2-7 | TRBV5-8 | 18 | CASSLENRLAGLVYEQYF | TGTGCCAGCAGCTTAGAAAACAGGCTAGCGGGACTAGTCTACGAGCAGTACTTC
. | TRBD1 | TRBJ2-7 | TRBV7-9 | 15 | CASSSPDRAGYEQYF | TGTGCCAGCAGCTCTCCGGACAGGGCTGGATACGAGCAGTACTTC
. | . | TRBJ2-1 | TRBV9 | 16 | CASSVEARWEFNEQFF | TGTGCCAGCAGCGTAGAGGCTCGTTGGGAGTTCAATGAGCAGTTCTTC
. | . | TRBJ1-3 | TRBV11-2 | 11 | CASSNGDTIYF | TGTGCCAGCAGCAACGGTGACACCATATATTTT
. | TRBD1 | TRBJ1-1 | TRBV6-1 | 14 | CASSEGQGATEAFF | TGTGCCAGCAGTGAAGGGCAGGGGGCTACTGAAGCTTTCTTT
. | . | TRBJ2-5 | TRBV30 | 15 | CAWSLGAYLQETQYF | TGTGCCTGGAGTTTGGGGGCCTACCTCCAAGAGACCCAGTACTTC
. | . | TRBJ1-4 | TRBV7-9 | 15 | CASSTPGVEEEKLFF | TGTGCCAGCAGCACCCCAGGGGTCGAGGAAGAAAAACTGTTTTTT
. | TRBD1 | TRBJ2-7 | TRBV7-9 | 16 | CASSQDAGTGSNEQYF | TGTGCCAGCAGCCAAGATGCAGGGACAGGGTCTAACGAGCAGTACTTC
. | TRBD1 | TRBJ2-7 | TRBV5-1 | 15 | CASSPITRQGYEQYF | TGCGCCAGCAGCCCGATTACTAGACAGGGCTACGAGCAGTACTTC
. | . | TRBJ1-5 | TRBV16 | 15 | CASRPNQGINQPQHF | TGTGCCAGCAGACCTAATCAGGGGATCAATCAGCCCCAGCATTTT
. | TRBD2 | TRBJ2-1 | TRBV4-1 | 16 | CASSQRTSGGADEQFF | TGCGCCAGCAGCCAAAGGACTAGCGGGGGGGCCGATGAGCAGTTCTTC
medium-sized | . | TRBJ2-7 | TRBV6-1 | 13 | CASSDGLAYEQYF | TGTGCCAGCAGTGACGGGTTGGCCTACGAGCAGTACTTC
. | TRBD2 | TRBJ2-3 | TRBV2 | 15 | CASTPGTSGSDTQYF | TGTGCCAGCACGCCTGGGACTAGCGGGAGCGATACGCAGTATTTT
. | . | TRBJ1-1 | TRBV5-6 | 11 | CASSLGQEAFF | TGTGCCAGCAGCTTGGGACAGGAAGCTTTCTTT
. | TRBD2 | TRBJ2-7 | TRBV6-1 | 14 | CASSEPGLAAEQYF | TGTGCCAGCAGTGAACCGGGACTAGCGGCCGAGCAGTACTTC
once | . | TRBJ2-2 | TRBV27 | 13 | CASSSGLSGELFF | TGTGCCAGCAGTTCCGGACTTTCCGGGGAGCTGTTTTTT
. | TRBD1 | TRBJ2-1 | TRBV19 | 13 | CASTGGWRHEQFF | TGTGCCAGTACAGGGGGCTGGAGGCATGAGCAGTTCTTC
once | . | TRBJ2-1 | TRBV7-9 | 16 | CASRLGGDGAYNEQFF | TGTGCCAGCAGACTAGGGGGGGATGGGGCCTACAATGAGCAGTTCTTC
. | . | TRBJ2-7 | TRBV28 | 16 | CASSPYPRQGWYEQYF | TGTGCCAGCAGTCCCTATCCACGCCAGGGATGGTACGAGCAGTACTTC
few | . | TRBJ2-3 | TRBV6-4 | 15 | CASSPSGGEADTQYF | TGTGCCAGCAGTCCAAGCGGAGGGGAGGCAGATACGCAGTATTTT
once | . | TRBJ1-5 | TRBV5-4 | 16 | CASSLNGEESNQPQHF | TGTGCCAGCAGCTTGAACGGGGAGGAGAGCAATCAGCCCCAGCATTTT
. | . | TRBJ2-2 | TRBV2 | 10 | CATLAGELFF | TGTGCCACCTTAGCCGGGGAGCTGTTTTTT
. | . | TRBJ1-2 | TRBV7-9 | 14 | CASSLDGRSYGYTF | TGTGCCAGCAGCTTAGATGGCAGGTCCTATGGCTACACCTTC
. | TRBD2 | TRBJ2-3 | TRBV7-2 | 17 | CASSLDGSGGSTDTQYF | TGTGCCAGCAGCTTAGATGGTAGCGGGGGGAGCACAGATACGCAGTATTTT
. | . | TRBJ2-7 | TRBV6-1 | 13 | CASSSNLNYEQYF | TGTGCCAGCAGTTCAAACCTAAATTACGAGCAGTACTTC
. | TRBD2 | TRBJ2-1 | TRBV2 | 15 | CASRNSGGAYNEQFF | TGTGCCAGCAGGAATAGCGGGGGGGCCTACAATGAGCAGTTCTTC
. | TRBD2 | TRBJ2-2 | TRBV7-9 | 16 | CASSLGTSPNTGELFF | TGTGCCAGCAGCTTGGGGACTAGCCCGAACACCGGGGAGCTGTTTTTT
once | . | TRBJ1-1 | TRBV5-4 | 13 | CASSLQENPEAFF | TGTGCCAGCAGCTTACAGGAAAACCCTGAAGCTTTCTTT
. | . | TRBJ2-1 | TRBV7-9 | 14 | CASSPLRTLNEQFF | TGTGCCAGCAGCCCCCTCCGGACACTGAATGAGCAGTTCTTC
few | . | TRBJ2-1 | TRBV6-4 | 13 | CASSDSMSGEQFF | TGTGCCAGCAGTGACTCGATGTCGGGTGAGCAGTTCTTC
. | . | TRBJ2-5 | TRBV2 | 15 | CASSEGGTPPNSLYF | TGTGCCAGCAGTGAAGGTGGGACACCGCCAAATTCTCTGTACTTC
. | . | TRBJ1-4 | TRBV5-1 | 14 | CASSPGTSNEKLFF | TGCGCCAGCAGCCCCGGGACTAGCAATGAAAAACTGTTTTTT
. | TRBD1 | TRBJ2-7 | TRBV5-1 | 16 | CASSLPAGQGLDEQYF | TGCGCCAGCAGCTTGCCCGCGGGACAGGGGCTCGACGAGCAGTACTTC
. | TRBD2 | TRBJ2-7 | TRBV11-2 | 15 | CASSLPPPGGYEQYF | TGTGCCAGCAGCCTACCGCCCCCGGGGGGCTACGAGCAGTACTTC
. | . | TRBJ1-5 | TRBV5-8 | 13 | CASAWTHNQPQHF | TGTGCCAGCGCTTGGACACACAATCAGCCCCAGCATTTT
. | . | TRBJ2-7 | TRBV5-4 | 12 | CASSLDYYEQYF | TGTGCCAGCAGCTTGGATTACTACGAGCAGTACTTC
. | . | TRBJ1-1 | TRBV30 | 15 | CAWSVAGAGNTEAFF | TGTGCCTGGAGTGTAGCGGGGGCTGGGAACACTGAAGCTTTCTTT
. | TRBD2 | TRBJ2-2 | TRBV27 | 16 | CASSRAGTSYTGELFF | TGTGCCAGCAGTCGCGCCGGGACTAGCTACACCGGGGAGCTGTTTTTT
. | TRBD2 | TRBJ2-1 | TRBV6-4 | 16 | CASSSSSGGASNEQFF | TGTGCCAGCAGTTCTTCTAGCGGGGGGGCCTCCAATGAGCAGTTCTTC
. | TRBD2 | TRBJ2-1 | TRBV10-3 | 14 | CAISVAGGPGEQFF | TGTGCCATCAGTGTGGCGGGGGGGCCGGGTGAGCAGTTCTTC
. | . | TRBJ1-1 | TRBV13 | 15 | CASSSYLDSSTEAFF | TGTGCCAGCAGCTCTTACCTGGACAGTTCGACTGAAGCTTTCTTT
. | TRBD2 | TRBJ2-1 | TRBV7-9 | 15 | CASSLGLAGDYEQFF | TGTGCCAGCAGCCTCGGACTAGCGGGAGACTATGAGCAGTTCTTC
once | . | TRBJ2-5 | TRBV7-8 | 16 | CASSSPAQLGKETQYF | TGTGCCAGCAGCTCCCCGGCCCAACTAGGAAAAGAGACCCAGTACTTC